Listed here is a single TCR beta chain. The antigen is not known. The CDR3 runs 15 residues. V was cut by 0 bases and J by 4 bases, with 11 bases left in between. Germline V gene lookup returns CDR1 SGDLS and CDR2 YYNGEE. This entry is derived from a study of graft-versus-host responses after intestinal transplantation. The table came from immunoSEQ multiplex PCR; TCRdb's copy has only in-frame clones and leaves some out. The sample contains 50,000 to 55,000 clones, 89% of which appear only once. The sequence was collected from a human donor who was the organ donor for an intestinal transplant. The genes are TRBV9 and TRBJ2-1, with a tentative D call TRBD1 (5 bases). The sample here was unstimulated CD4+ T cells sorted from spleen or lymph node cells, taken before transplant. The CDR3 coding sequence is TGTGCCAGCAGCGTAGCGCAGGGTTGGTACAATGAGCAGTTCTTC. This encodes CASSVAQGWYNEQFF. The full variable domain, its missing parts supplied by reference TRBV9 and TRBJ2-1, is DSGVTQTPKHLITATGQRVTLRCSPRSGDLSVYWYQQSLDQGLQFLIQYYNGEERAKGNILERFSAQQFPDLHSELNLSSLELGDSALYFCASSVAQGWYNEQFFGPGTRLTVL.